The rows below give T cell receptor beta chains drawn from one sample of a study of high-grade serous ovarian cancer treatment subgroups. Produced via immunoSEQ multiplex PCR; TCRdb's table is partial and in-frame only. Of a few thousand clones in the sample, approximately 71% were seen once. Sequencing was done on a sample of tumor tissue. Receptors were obtained from a human donor with high-grade serous ovarian cancer. Each CDR3 is given with its conserved first and last residue. The order of the fields is clone size, V gene, D gene, J gene, CDR3 protein, CDR3 DNA. A D gene is named only where the DNA matches it firmly. Size is stated for part of the rows, as once, few or many counts, or as a class when the clone is expanded.

size: -; V: TRBV29-1; D: TRBD2; J: TRBJ2-1; CDR3: CSVPWRGGINEQFF; DNA: TGCAGCGTCCCCTGGCGGGGGGGAATCAATGAGCAGTTCTTC
size: -; V: TRBV7-3; D: -; J: TRBJ1-2; CDR3: CASSLGSGYGCTF; DNA: TGTGCCAGCAGCTTAGGGTCTGGTTATGGCTGCACCTTC
size: -; V: TRBV5-1; D: TRBD1; J: TRBJ1-2; CDR3: CAGNTAGTDYGYTF; DNA: TGCGCCGGCAATACCGCCGGGACAGACTATGGCTACACCTTC
size: -; V: TRBV4-1; D: TRBD1; J: TRBJ1-2; CDR3: CASSQHEQGDYGYTF; DNA: TGCGCCAGCAGCCAACACGAACAGGGGGACTATGGCTACACCTTC
size: -; V: TRBV9; D: -; J: TRBJ1-2; CDR3: CASSVADTRQYGYTF; DNA: TGTGCCAGCAGCGTAGCGGACACCCGACAGTATGGCTACACCTTC
size: -; V: TRBV11-3; D: -; J: TRBJ1-4; CDR3: CASSLGTHTREKLFF; DNA: TGTGCCAGCAGCTTAGGAACCCACACGCGTGAAAAACTGTTTTTT
size: few; V: TRBV6-5; D: -; J: TRBJ2-1; CDR3: CASSYSNDGYNEQFF; DNA: TGTGCCAGCAGTTACTCGAATGATGGATACAATGAGCAGTTCTTC
size: few; V: TRBV9; D: -; J: TRBJ2-3; CDR3: CASSPRLFSTDTQYF; DNA: TGTGCCAGCAGCCCCCGACTATTTAGCACAGATACGCAGTATTTT
size: -; V: TRBV2; D: TRBD2; J: TRBJ2-7; CDR3: CASKLRGGDEQYF; DNA: TGTGCCAGCAAGTTGCGGGGAGGGGACGAGCAGTACTTC
size: -; V: TRBV7-3; D: -; J: TRBJ1-3; CDR3: CASSLEYGNTIYF; DNA: TGTGCCAGCAGCTTGGAATATGGAAACACCATATATTTT
size: -; V: TRBV2; D: -; J: TRBJ2-7; CDR3: CASSDSGGASRF; DNA: TGTGCCAGCAGTGACTCGGGGGGCGCGTCTCGCTTC